This T cell receptor (beta chain) appears in the sequencing data of a study of blood T cells in healthy people across ages. In regard to this clonotype: Antigen: not known.

A second PCR, run for about 7 to 11 cycles, used a sample-barcoded 5' primer plus a J-beta primer mix. TCRdb reprocessed the 5' RACE reads with MiXCR, giving one entry per CDR3 protein. This repertoire shows more than 650,000 distinct CDR3 sequences, about a quarter found once; its top ten account for 3%. This CDR3 contains 13 residues. The ends were cut back, 6 bases at V and 4 bases at J, with 9 bases in the middle. With each sample, at least 6 micrograms of total RNA were extracted. Study findings and constraints: There was no known CMV status for donors, so expanded clonotype changes were possibly confounded.

This sample was shared with a second study, whose subject was T cells of mothers and their children. As that study records: The study recruited a few healthy Caucasian mothers and their six children as donors. Overlap in related mother-child pairs always slightly exceeded unrelated pairs, never significantly.

The sequenced sample was blood. The clonotype comes from a boy aged 5-17 years in good health. V and J are TRBV12-3 or TRBV12-4 and TRBJ2-2; the D is unclear. The CDR3 spells CASRFKATGELFF. The CDR3 DNA is TGTGCCAGCAGATTCAAAGCCACCGGGGAGCTGTTTTTT.